This TCR beta chain was recorded in a study of shared clonotypes between healthy human individuals. Study results and caveats: Enrolling few donors narrowed the genetic and exposure-history diversity that was represented.

Worth noting for this clone: What it binds is unknown.

The V and J ends lost 2 bases and 8 bases, in that order; junction bases with no gene match: 4. The CDR3 has 14 amino acids. Germline V gene lookup returns CDR1 MNHEY and CDR2 SMNVEV (reference sequence). Running of the assay took place at deep level. Generated by immunoSEQ multiplex PCR, the TCRdb table keeps only in-frame clones and is missing some. The sample has 1,500,000 or so clones; 95% to 97% are singletons. This sequence joins TRBV27 and TRBJ1-2, with 11 bases fitting TRBD1. Specimen: naive CD4+ T cells sorted from blood. Indicated subset: CD45RA+ positively selected. This TCR derives from a man aged 25-45 years in good health. In DNA form, the CDR3 reads TGTGCCAGCAGTTTAGGACAGGGGGCAGGGGGCTACACCTTC. It is translated as CASSLGQGAGGYTF.